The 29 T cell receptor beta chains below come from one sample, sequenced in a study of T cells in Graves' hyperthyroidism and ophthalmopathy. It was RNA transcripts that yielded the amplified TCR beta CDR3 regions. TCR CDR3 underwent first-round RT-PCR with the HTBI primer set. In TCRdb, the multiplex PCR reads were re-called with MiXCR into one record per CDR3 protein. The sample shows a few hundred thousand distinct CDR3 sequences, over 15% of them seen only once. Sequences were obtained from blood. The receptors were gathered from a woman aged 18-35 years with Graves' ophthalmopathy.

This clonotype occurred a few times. The CDR3 sequence is CASSYGSGKVGTGELFF. As DNA, the CDR3 is TGTGCCAGCAGTTACGGCTCAGGCAAAGTGGGCACCGGGGAGCTGTTTTTT. The chain joins TRBV6-2 or TRBV6-3 to TRBJ2-2; D remains unclear. CDR1 is MNHEY, CDR2 SVGEGT, per germline. Trimming shortened V by 2 bases and J by 4 bases, and 17 bases separated the two germline ends. This CDR3 contains 17 residues.

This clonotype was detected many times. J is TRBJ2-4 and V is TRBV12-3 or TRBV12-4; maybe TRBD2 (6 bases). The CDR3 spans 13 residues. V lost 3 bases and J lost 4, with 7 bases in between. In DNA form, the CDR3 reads TGTGCCAGCAGTTTTGGGGGGAAAAACATTCAGTACTTC. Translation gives CASSFGGKNIQYF.

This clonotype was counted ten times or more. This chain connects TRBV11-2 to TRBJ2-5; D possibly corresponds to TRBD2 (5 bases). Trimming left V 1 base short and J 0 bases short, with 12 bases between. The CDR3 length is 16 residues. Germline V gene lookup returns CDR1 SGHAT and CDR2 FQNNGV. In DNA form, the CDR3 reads TGTGCCAGCAGCTTAGTAGGGAGAACGTACCAAGAGACCCAGTACTTC. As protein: CASSLVGRTYQETQYF. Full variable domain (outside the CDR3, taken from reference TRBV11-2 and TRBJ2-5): EAGVAQSPRYKIIEKRQSVAFWCNPISGHATLYWYQQILGQGPKLLIQFQNNGVVDDSQLPKDRFSAERLKGVDSTLKIQPAKLEDSAVYLCASSLVGRTYQETQYFGPGTRLLVL.

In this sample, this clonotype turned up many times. The CDR3 sequence: CSARDKGLMNTEAFF. The CDR3 nucleotides read TGCAGTGCTAGGGATAAAGGGCTTATGAACACTGAAGCTTTCTTT. V usage is TRBV20-1 and J usage is TRBJ1-1; D remains unclear. Germline V CDR1 and CDR2: DFQATT, SNEGSKA (reference sequence). The CDR3 consists of 15 residues. V was shortened by 3 bases and J by 0 bases, with 14 bases between the two germline ends.

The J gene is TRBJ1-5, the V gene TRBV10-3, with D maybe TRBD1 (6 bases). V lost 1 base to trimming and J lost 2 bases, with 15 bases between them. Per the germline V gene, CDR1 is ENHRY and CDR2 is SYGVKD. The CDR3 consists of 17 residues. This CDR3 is CAISELRGEVGNQPQHF. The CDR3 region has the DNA TGTGCCATCAGTGAGTTGAGGGGGGAGGTTGGCAATCAGCCCCAGCATTTT.

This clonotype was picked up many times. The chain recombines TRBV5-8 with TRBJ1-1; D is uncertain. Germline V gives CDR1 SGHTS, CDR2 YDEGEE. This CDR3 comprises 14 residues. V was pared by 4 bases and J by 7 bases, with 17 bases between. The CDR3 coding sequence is TGTGCCAGCAGCCTGAAGACGGAGCTAAATGAAGCTTTCTTT. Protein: CASSLKTELNEAFF.

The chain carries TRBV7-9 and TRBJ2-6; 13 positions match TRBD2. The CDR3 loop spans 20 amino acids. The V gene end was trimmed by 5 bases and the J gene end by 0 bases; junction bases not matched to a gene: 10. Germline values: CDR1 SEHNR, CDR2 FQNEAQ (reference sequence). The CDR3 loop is CASSQTLGLAGDSGANVLTF. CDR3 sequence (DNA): TGTGCCAGCAGCCAAACCCTAGGACTAGCGGGAGACTCTGGGGCCAACGTCCTGACTTTC.

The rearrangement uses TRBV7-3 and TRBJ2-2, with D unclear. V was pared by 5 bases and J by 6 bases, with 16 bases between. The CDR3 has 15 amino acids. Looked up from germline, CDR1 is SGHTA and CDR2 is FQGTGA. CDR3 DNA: TGTGCCAGCAGCCCCCACTCCGGCGCGCCCGGGGAGCTGTTTTTT. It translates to CASSPHSGAPGELFF.

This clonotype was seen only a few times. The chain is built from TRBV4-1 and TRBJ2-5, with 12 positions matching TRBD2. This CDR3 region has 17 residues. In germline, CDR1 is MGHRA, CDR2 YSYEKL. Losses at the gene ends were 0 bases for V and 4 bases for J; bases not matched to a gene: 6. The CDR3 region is CASSQEGASGRGETQYF. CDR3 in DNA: TGCGCCAGCAGCCAAGAAGGGGCTAGCGGGAGGGGAGAGACCCAGTACTTC.

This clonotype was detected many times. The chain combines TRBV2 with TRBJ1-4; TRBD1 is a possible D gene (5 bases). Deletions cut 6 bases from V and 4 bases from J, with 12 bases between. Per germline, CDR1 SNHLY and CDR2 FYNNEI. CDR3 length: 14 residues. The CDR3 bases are TGTGCCAGCAGCCCCGACGGGGGTAATGAAAAACTGTTTTTT. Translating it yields CASSPDGGNEKLFF.

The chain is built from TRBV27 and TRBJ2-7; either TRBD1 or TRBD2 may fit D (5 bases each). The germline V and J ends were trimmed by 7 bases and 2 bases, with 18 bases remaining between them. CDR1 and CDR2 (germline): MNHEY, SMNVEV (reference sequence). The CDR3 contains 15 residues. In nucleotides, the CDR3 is TGTGCCAGCACCAAATTCCGGGACGGCCCCTACGAGCAGTACTTC. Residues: CASTKFRDGPYEQYF.

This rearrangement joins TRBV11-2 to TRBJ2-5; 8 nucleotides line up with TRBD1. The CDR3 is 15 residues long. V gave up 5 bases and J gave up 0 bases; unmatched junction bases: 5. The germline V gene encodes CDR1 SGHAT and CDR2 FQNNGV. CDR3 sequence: CASSRQGLNQETQYF. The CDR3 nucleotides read TGTGCCAGCAGCCGACAGGGGCTGAACCAAGAGACCCAGTACTTC.

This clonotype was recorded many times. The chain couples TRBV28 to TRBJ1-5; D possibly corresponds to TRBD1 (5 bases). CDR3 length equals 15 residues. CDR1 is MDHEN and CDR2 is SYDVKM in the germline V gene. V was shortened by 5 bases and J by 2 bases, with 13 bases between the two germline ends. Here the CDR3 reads CASSPGQFGNQPQHF. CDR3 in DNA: TGTGCCAGCAGTCCAGGACAATTTGGCAATCAGCCCCAGCATTTT.

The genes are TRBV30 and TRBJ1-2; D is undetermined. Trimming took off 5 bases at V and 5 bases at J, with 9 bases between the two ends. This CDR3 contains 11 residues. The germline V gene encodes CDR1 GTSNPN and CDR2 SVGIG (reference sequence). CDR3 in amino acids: CAWGLGYGYTF. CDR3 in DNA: TGTGCCTGGGGTTTGGGTTATGGCTACACCTTC.

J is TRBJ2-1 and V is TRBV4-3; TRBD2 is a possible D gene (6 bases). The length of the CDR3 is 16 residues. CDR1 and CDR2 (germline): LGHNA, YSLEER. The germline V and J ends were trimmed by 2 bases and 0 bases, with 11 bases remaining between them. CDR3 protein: CASSQRGTSSYNEQFF. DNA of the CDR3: TGCGCCAGCAGCCAACGCGGGACCAGCTCCTACAATGAGCAGTTCTTC.

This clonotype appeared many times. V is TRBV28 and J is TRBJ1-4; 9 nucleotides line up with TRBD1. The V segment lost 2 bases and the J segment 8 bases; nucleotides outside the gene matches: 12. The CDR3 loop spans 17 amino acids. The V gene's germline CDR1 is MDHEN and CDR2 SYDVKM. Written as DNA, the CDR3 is TGTGCCAGCAGTTTAACACAAATCGGACAGGGGAGGGAAAAACTGTTTTTT. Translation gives CASSLTQIGQGREKLFF. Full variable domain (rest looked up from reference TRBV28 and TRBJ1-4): DVKVTQSSRYLVKRTGEKVFLECVQDMDHENMFWYRQDPGLGLRLIYFSYDVKMKEKGDIPEGYSVSREKKERFSLILESASTNQTSMYLCASSLTQIGQGREKLFFGSGTQLSVL.

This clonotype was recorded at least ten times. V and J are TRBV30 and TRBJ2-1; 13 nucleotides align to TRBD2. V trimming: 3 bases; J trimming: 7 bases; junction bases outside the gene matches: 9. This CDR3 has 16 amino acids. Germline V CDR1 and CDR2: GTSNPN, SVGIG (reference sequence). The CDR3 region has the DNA TGTGCCTGGAGGAAGGTGGGGGGACTAGCGGGAAATGAGCAGTTCTTC. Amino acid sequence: CAWRKVGGLAGNEQFF.

CDR3 residues: CASSLGPHRRLNYGYTF. CDR3 nucleotides: TGTGCCAGCAGCTTGGGTCCCCACAGGCGCCTTAACTATGGCTACACCTTC. The rearrangement joins TRBV5-6 to TRBJ1-2, with TRBD1 as a possible D gene (5 bases). This CDR3 is built from 17 residues. CDR1 SGHDT and CDR2 YYEEEE come from the germline V gene. V dropped 0 bases and J dropped 1 base, with 16 bases sitting between them.

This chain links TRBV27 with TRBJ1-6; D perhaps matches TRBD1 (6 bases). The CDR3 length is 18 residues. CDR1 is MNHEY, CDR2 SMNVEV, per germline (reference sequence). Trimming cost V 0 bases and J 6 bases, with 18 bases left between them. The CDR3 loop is CASSLSTMSGQTNSPLHF. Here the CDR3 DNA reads TGTGCCAGCAGTTTATCAACGATGTCGGGACAAACTAATTCACCCCTCCACTTT.

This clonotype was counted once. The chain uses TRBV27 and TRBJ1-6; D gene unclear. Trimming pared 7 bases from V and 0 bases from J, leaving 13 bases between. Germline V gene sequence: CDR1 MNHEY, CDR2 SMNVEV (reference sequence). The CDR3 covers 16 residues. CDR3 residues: CASTSTNYSYNSPLHF. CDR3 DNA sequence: TGTGCCAGCACCAGCACCAACTACTCCTATAATTCACCCCTCCACTTT.

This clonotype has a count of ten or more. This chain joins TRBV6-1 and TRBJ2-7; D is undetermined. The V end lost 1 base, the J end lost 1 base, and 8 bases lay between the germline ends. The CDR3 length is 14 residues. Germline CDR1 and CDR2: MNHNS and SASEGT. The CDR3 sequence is CASSEVGESYEQYF. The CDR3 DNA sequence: TGTGCCAGCAGTGAAGTTGGTGAGTCCTACGAGCAGTACTTC.

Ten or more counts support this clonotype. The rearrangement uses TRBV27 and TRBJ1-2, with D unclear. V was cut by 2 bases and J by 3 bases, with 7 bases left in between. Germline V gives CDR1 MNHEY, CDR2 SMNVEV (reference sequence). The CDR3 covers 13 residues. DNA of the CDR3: TGTGCCAGCAGTTTAGGGCAGCACTATGGCTACACCTTC. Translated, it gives CASSLGQHYGYTF.

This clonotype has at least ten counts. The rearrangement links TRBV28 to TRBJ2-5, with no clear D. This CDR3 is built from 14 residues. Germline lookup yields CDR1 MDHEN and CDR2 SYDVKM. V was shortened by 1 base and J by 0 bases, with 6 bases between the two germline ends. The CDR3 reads CASSLSAYQETQYF. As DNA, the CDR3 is TGTGCCAGCAGTTTATCAGCGTACCAAGAGACCCAGTACTTC.

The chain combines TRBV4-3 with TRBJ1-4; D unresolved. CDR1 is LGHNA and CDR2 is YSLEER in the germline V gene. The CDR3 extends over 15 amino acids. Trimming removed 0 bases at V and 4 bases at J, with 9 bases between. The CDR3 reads CASSQDSGYNEKLFF. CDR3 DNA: TGCGCCAGCAGCCAAGATTCAGGCTATAATGAAAAACTGTTTTTT.

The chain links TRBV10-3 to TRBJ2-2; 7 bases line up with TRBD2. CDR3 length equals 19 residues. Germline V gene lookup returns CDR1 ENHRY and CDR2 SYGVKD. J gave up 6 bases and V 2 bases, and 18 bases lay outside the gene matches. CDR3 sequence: CAISEQRDWKKLVAGELFF. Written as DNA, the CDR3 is TGTGCCATCAGTGAGCAGCGGGACTGGAAAAAGTTGGTCGCCGGGGAGCTGTTTTTT.

The CDR3 DNA is TGCGCCAGCAGTACCGGACAGGCCGGTTGGGATCAAGAGACCCAGTACTTC. It encodes CASSTGQAGWDQETQYF. The chain combines TRBV4-1 with TRBJ2-5; 7 bases agree with TRBD1. This CDR3 is built from 17 residues. Germline loops: CDR1 MGHRA, CDR2 YSYEKL. With 6 bases clipped from V and 2 bases from J, the junction kept 15 bases outside the gene matches.

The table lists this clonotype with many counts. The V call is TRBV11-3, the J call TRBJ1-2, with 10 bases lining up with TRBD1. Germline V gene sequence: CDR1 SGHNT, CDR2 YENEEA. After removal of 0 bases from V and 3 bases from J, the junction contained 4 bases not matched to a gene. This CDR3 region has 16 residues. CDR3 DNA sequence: TGTGCCAGCAGCTTAGAGCCGGGACAGGGGCACTATGGCTACACCTTC. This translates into CASSLEPGQGHYGYTF. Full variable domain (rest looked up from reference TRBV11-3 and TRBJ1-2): EAGVVQSPRYKIIEKKQPVAFWCNPISGHNTLYWYLQNLGQGPELLIRYENEEAVDDSQLPKDRFSAERLKGVDSTLKIQPAELGDSAVYLCASSLEPGQGHYGYTFGSGTRLTVV.

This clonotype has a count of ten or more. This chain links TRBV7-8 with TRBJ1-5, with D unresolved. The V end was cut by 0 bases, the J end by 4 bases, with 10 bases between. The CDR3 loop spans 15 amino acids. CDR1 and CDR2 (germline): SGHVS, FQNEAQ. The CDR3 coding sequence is TGTGCCAGCAGCTTAGCAGGGAACGTTAATCAGCCCCAGCATTTT. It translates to CASSLAGNVNQPQHF.

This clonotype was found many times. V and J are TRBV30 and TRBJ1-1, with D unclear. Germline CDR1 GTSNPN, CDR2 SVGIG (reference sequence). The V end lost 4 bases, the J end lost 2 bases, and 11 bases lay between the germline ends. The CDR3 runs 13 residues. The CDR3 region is CAWNGRLNTEAFF. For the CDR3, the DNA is TGTGCCTGGAATGGCAGGCTAAACACTGAAGCTTTCTTT.